This T cell receptor (beta chain) comes out of a study of early T cells in non-severe SARS-CoV-2 infection. Overall study results and limits: VDJdb matching, biased toward anti-spike CD8 responses, missed private and CD4 specificities.

A word on this clonotype: Its antigen is not identified.

TCRdb reprocessed the 5' RACE reads with MiXCR, giving one entry per CDR3 protein. The table shows roughly 86,000 distinct CDR3 sequences, with 14% to 15% occurring only once. Trimming left V 5 bases short and J 0 bases short, with 14 bases between. The CDR3 has 16 residues. Germline V gene sequence: CDR1 MNHEY, CDR2 SMNVEV (reference sequence). Sequenced material: whole blood. V is TRBV27 and J is TRBJ1-5; weak D call: TRBD1 (6 bases). The source of this sequence is an adult who was a healthcare worker with PCR-confirmed SARS-CoV-2 infection or an uninfected control (not recorded which). The CDR3 here is CASSPLGTTSNQPQHF. DNA for the CDR3: TGTGCCAGCAGTCCCCTCGGGACAACTAGCAATCAGCCCCAGCATTTT.